The 10 T cell receptor beta chains given below trace back to one sample, sequenced in a study of shared clonotypes between healthy human individuals. Some clones are missing from TCRdb's copy, which holds only in-frame ones; the method was immunoSEQ multiplex PCR. The sample comprises more than 1.2 million clones, approximately 98.5% of which are singletons, and about 0.35% rests with the top ten. Sequencing input: naive CD4+ T cells sorted from blood. As to subset: CD45RA+ positively selected. Receptors originate from a man aged 30-40 years in good health.

The chain has TRBV5-6 and TRBJ2-3; D is possibly TRBD1 or TRBD2 (5 bases each). The CDR3 is 15 residues long. V lost 4 bases and J lost 0, with 12 bases in between. The germline V gene has CDR1 SGHDT and CDR2 YYEEEE. CDR3 bases: TGTGCCAGCAGCCGGGGCCCTGATAGCACAGATACGCAGTATTTT. This gives the protein CASSRGPDSTDTQYF.

Worth noting for this clone: This sample also contains other DNA sequences that code for the same CDR3. The CDR3 loop reads CASSLGTGGLNTEAFF. The CDR3 region has the DNA TGTGCCAGCAGCTTAGGGACAGGGGGTCTGAACACTGAAGCTTTCTTT. V and J are TRBV7-6 and TRBJ1-1, with 10 bases fitting TRBD1. The CDR3 has 16 residues. CDR1 and CDR2 (germline): SGHVS, FNYEAQ. J lost 0 bases, V lost 1 base, and 2 bases had no gene match.

V usage is TRBV2 and J usage is TRBJ2-2, with D unclear. Between the trimmed V and J ends, which lost 8 bases and 7 bases, there was a span of 14 bases. The germline V gene encodes CDR1 SNHLY and CDR2 FYNNEI. The length of the CDR3 is 13 residues. CDR3 amino acids: CASREGYFGELFF. The CDR3 region has the DNA TGTGCCAGCCGCGAAGGATACTTCGGGGAGCTGTTTTTT. Based on the CDR3 plus reference TRBV2 and TRBJ2-2, the full variable domain is EPEVTQTPSHQVTQMGQEVILRCVPISNHLYFYWYRQILGQKVEFLVSFYNNEISEKSEIFDDQFSVERPDGSNFTLKIRSTKLEDSAMYFCASREGYFGELFFGEGSRLTVL.

V is TRBV4-3 and J is TRBJ2-1; TRBD1 matches at 7 bases. Germline lookup yields CDR1 LGHNA and CDR2 YSLEER. The junction had 9 bases not matched to a gene; V was cut back by 3 bases and J by 7 bases. CDR3 length: 15 amino acids. Here the CDR3 reads CASSQSTGTANEQFF. The DNA for the CDR3 is TGCGCCAGCAGCCAGTCAACCGGGACAGCAAATGAGCAGTTCTTC.

DNA for the CDR3: TGTGCCAGTAGTATAACAGCGCGGGGAGAGACCCAGTACTTC. Translation gives CASSITARGETQYF. The chain uses TRBV19 and TRBJ2-5; D perhaps matches TRBD2 (6 bases). Per germline, CDR1 LNHDA and CDR2 SQIVND (reference sequence). This CDR3 is 14 amino acids long. With 2 bases removed from V and 4 bases from J, the gap between germline ends came to 11 bases.

In this sample, this clone turned up once. The sample carries other DNA sequences with the same CDR3. V gene TRBV6-5 combines with J gene TRBJ2-7; possibly TRBD2 for D (5 bases). Germline V lookup: CDR1 MNHEY, CDR2 SVGAGI. The CDR3 has 13 residues. V shed 0 bases and J shed 3 bases, with 6 bases lying between them. The CDR3 nucleotides read TGTGCCAGCAGTTACTCGGGAGTCTACGAGCAGTACTTC. Its protein product is CASSYSGVYEQYF.

This clone was seen only once. The chain uses TRBV5-6 and TRBJ2-1; 7 positions agree with TRBD2. From germline, CDR1 is SGHDT and CDR2 YYEEEE. After removal of 0 bases from V and 12 bases from J, the junction contained 15 bases not matched to a gene. The CDR3 loop spans 16 amino acids. The CDR3 DNA follows: TGTGCCAGCAGCTTGGCCTTAGGCTCCGGTCGCGGGGGGCAGTTCTTC. This sequence encodes CASSLALGSGRGGQFF.

The CDR3 loop reads CASSLDRVGELFF. CDR3 coding DNA: TGTGCCAGCAGCTTGGACCGAGTCGGGGAGCTGTTTTTT. The chain carries TRBV5-4 and TRBJ2-2; no definite D call. The CDR3 is 13 residues long. V was clipped by 0 bases and J by 7 bases, with 7 bases between them. Germline V gene data show CDR1 as SGHNT and CDR2 as YYREEE (reference sequence). The entire variable domain, with the rest obtained from reference TRBV5-4 and TRBJ2-2, is as follows: ETGVTQSPTHLIKTRGQQVTLRCSSQSGHNTVSWYQQALGQGPQFIFQYYREEENGRGNFPPRFSGLQFPNYSSELNVNALELDDSALYLCASSLDRVGELFFGEGSRLTVL.

This chain's CDR3 is CSARGGTEQFF. CDR3 nucleotides: TGCAGTGCTAGGGGAGGAACTGAGCAGTTCTTC. V is TRBV20-1 and J is TRBJ2-1, with D perhaps TRBD2 (6 bases). The CDR3 spans 11 residues. The germline gives CDR1 DFQATT, CDR2 SNEGSKA (reference sequence). V lost 3 bases and J 9 bases, leaving 9 bases between the germline ends.

This chain joins TRBV19 and TRBJ2-6, with no clear D. Germline CDR1 is LNHDA and CDR2 is SQIVND (reference sequence). V lost 4 bases, J lost 4 bases, and 14 bases lay in between. The CDR3 consists of 16 residues. CDR3 sequence: CASSRGRPPGANVLTF. CDR3 in DNA: TGTGCCAGTAGTAGGGGTCGGCCCCCCGGGGCCAACGTCCTGACTTTC. Drawing the rest from reference TRBV19 and TRBJ2-6, the complete variable domain is DGGITQSPKYLFRKEGQNVTLSCEQNLNHDAMYWYRQDPGQGLRLIYYSQIVNDFQKGDIAEGYSVSREKKESFPLTVTSAQKNPTAFYLCASSRGRPPGANVLTFGAGSRLTVL.